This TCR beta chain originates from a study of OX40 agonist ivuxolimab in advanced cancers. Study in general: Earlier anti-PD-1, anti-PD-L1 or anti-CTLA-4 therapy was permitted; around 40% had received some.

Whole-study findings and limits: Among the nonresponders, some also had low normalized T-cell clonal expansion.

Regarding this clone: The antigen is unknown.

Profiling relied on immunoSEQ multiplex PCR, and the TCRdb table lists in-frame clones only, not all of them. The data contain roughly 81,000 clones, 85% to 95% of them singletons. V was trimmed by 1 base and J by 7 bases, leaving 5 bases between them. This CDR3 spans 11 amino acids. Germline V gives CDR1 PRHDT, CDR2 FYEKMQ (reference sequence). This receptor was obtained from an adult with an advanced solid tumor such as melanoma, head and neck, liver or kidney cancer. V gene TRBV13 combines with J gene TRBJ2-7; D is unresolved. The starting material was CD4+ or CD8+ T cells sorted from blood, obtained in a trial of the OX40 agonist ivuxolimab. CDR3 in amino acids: CASSLVGEQYF. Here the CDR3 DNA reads TGTGCCAGCAGCTTAGTTGGAGAGCAGTACTTC.